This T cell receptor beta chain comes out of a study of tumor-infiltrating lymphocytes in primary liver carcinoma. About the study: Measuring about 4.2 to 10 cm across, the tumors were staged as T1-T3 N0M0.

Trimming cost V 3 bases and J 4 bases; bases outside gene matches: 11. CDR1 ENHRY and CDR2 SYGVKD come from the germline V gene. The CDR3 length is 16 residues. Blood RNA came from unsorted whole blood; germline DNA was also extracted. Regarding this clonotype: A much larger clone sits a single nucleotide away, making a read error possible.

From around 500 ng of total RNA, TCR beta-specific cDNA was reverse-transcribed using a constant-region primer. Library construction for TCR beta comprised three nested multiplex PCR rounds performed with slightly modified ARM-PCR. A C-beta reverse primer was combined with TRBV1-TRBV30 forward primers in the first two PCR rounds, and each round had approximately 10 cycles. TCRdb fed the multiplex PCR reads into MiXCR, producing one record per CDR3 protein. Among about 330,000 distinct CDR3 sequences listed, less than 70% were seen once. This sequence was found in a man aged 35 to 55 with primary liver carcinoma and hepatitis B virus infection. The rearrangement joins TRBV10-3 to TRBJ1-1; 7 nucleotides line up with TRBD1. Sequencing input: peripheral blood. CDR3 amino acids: CAISDEQGTRGTEAFF. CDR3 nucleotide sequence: TGTGCCATCAGTGATGAACAGGGGACGAGGGGCACTGAAGCTTTCTTT.